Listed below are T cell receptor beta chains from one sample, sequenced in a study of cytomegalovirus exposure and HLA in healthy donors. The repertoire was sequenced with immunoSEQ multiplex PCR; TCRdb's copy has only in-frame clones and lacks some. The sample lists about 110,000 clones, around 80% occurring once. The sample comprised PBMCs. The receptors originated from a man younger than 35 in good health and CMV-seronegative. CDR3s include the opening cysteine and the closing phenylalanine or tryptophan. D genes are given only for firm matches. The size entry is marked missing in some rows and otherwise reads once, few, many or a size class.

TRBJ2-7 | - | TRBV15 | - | TGTGCCACCAGCAGTGTCCCGTTTAGAGGGCCCTCCTACGAGCAGTACTTC | CATSSVPFRGPSYEQYF
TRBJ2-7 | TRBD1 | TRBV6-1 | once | TGTGCCAGCAGGGACAGGCACCTTCTATCCGAGCAGTACTTC | CASRDRHLLSEQYF
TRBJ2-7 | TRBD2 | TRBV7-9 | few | TGTGCCAGCAGCTTAGTACTAGCGGGAGGGGAGCAGTACTTC | CASSLVLAGGEQYF
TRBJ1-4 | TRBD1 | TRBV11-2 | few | TGTGCCAGCAGACGCCAGGGGGCGCAAGCAAAACTGTTTTTT | CASRRQGAQAKLFF
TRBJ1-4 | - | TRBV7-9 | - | TGTGCCAGCAGCTTAGATGGGGGGGAAAAACTGTTTTTT | CASSLDGGEKLFF
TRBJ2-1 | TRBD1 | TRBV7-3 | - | TGTGCCAGCAGCTTAATAGGGGGCGACTACAATGAGCAGTTCTTC | CASSLIGGDYNEQFF
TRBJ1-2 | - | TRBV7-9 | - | TGTTCCAGCAGCTCAGGCGGGGGCGGCTACACCTTC | CSSSSGGGGYTF
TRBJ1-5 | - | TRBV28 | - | TGTGCCAGCAGTTTCGGGGGCAATCAGCCCCAGCATTTT | CASSFGGNQPQHF
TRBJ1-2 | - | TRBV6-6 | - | TGTGCCAGCAGTTATGAGGACTTATTAAACTATGGCTACACCTTC | CASSYEDLLNYGYTF
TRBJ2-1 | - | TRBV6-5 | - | TGTGCCAGCAGTGCGCGACTAGTCCATGAGCAGTTCTTC | CASSARLVHEQFF
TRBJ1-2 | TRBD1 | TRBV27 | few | TGTGCCAGCAGTAAATGGACAGGGGCTAACTATGGCTACACCTTC | CASSKWTGANYGYTF
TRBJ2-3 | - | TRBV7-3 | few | TGTGCCAGCAGCTTAGCGACGGTTAGAGCGGACACAGATACGCAGTATTTT | CASSLATVRADTDTQYF
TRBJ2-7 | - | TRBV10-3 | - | TGTGCCATCAGTGAGGAGATTCCTAGCCCGGAGCAGTACTTC | CAISEEIPSPEQYF
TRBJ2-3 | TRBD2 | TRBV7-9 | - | TGTTCCAGCAGCTTAGAGTCTAGCGGTACACAAGATACGCAGTATTTT | CSSSLESSGTQDTQYF
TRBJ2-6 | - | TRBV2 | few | TGTGCCAGCAGTGAAGCGCTGCTAGGAAGCTCTGGGGCCAACGTCCTGACTTTC | CASSEALLGSSGANVLTF
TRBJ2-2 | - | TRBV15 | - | TGTGCCACCAGCAGAGGGCGACTTTCAGGGTCCGGGGAGCTGTTTTTT | CATSRGRLSGSGELFF
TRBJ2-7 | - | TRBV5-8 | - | TGTGCCAGCAGGGCGGGGCTAGCGTACTACGAGCAGTACTTC | CASRAGLAYYEQYF
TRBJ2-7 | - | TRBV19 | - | TGTGCCAGTAGTATCGGAGGGGCCGGCTACGAGCAGTACTTC | CASSIGGAGYEQYF
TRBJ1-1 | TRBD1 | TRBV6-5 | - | TGTGCCAGCAGTTACAGCCCCGGACAGGGATCCACTGAAGCTTTCTTT | CASSYSPGQGSTEAFF
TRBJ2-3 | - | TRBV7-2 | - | TGTGCCAGCAGCTTAGGAGGCTCCTCAGATACGCAGTATTTT | CASSLGGSSDTQYF
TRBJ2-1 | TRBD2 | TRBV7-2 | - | TGTGCCAGCAGCGCCGCCGGGACTAGCGCTTACAATGAGCAGTTCTTC | CASSAAGTSAYNEQFF
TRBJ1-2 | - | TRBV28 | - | TGTGCCAGCAGCTCTTCATGGGGAGAGGACTATGGCTACACCTTC | CASSSSWGEDYGYTF
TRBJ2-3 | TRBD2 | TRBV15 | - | TGTGCCACCAACCCGAGGAGGACGGGAGGGGTGGCAGATACGCAGTATTTT | CATNPRRTGGVADTQYF
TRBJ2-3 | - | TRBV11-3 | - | TGTGCCAGCAGCCCTCGCGACGGCGCGGGTATGAATACGCAGTATTTT | CASSPRDGAGMNTQYF
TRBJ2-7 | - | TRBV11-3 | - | TGTGCCAGCAGCTCCGGGGACGAGCAGTACTTC | CASSSGDEQYF
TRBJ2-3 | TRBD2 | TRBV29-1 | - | TGCAGCGTTGGCAGGGGACTAGCGGGAGAAAGGGATACGCAGTATTTT | CSVGRGLAGERDTQYF
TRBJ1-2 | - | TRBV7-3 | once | TGTGCCAGCAGCGCCCTTTCCAACGGGGGCTATGGCTACACCTTC | CASSALSNGGYGYTF
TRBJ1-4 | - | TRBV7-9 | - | TGTGCCAGAAGCTTGGTTTTTGGGGGCTTTGAAAAACTGTTTTTT | CARSLVFGGFEKLFF
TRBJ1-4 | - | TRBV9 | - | TGTGCCAGCAGCGCGCGGCTTGGAGTTCGGGAAAAACTGTTTTTT | CASSARLGVREKLFF
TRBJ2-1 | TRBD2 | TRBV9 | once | TGTGCCAGCAGCGCTCTAGCGGAGGGGACCAATGAGCAGTTCTTC | CASSALAEGTNEQFF
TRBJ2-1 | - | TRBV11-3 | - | TGTGCCAGCAGCCCACAACGCTCTGAGCAGTTCTTC | CASSPQRSEQFF
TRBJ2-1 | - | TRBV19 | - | TGTGCCAGTAGTATAGGATGGGACACCTACAATGAGCAGTTCTTC | CASSIGWDTYNEQFF
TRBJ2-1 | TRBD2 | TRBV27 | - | TGTGCCAGCAGCGGGACTAGCGGGAGGGTTACCTACAATGAGCAGTTCTTC | CASSGTSGRVTYNEQFF
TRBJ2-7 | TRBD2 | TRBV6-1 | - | TGTGCCAGCAGGTCCTCTAGCGGGGGCTCCTACGAGCAGTACTTC | CASRSSSGGSYEQYF
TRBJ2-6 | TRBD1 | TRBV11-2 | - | TGTGCCAGCAGCTCCGACAGGGGTGCGTCTGGGGCCAACGTCCTGACTTTC | CASSSDRGASGANVLTF
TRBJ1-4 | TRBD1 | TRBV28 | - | TGTGCCAGCAGTTTGGACAGGGGGCGGGAAAAACTGTTTTTT | CASSLDRGREKLFF
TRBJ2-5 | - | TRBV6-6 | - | TGTGCCAGCAGCCCTCCGAACATGCAAGAGACCCAGTACTTC | CASSPPNMQETQYF
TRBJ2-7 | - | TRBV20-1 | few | TGCAGTGCTAGTAGGCGGGGCGAGCAGTACTTC | CSASRRGEQYF
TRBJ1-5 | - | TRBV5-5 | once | TGTGCCAGCAGCTTGGTCAGGGAGGGCAATCAGCCCCAGCATTTT | CASSLVREGNQPQHF
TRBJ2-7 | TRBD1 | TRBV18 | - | TGTGCCAGCTCAACAACCGGGACAGATACCTACGAGCAGTACTTC | CASSTTGTDTYEQYF
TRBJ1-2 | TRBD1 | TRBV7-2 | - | TGTGCCAGCAGCTTGTGGACAGGGGCGGGCTACACCTTC | CASSLWTGAGYTF